This entry is about one TCR beta chain. There is no known antigen for this receptor. Per-nucleotide qualities are absent, and no much larger clonotype sits a single base away. The germline V gene provides CDR1 MNHNS and CDR2 SASEGT. Relative to germline, V is 5 bases shorter and J is 4 bases shorter, with 13 bases between their ends. From its cysteine to its phenylalanine, the CDR3 spans 14 amino acids. This entry keeps only the CDR3 DNA: 42 bases, framed from base 1. The record originates from a study of T cells after somatic rescue of genetic block (dated by TCRdb to about 2020). About the full investigation: What the study looked at was long-term robustness, specifically in a T-cell system that came about through somatic rescue of a genetic block in T-cell development.

The method was the immunoSEQ multiplex PCR assay. The immuneACCESS repertoire file appears here via TCRdb, limited to in-frame rearrangements. These files lack a portion of the clones; in checked studies, under half of the deficit traces to unresolved V genes, and the cause of the others is not known. A total of about 70,000 clones appear in this sample, just over 90% of them only once. Less than 3.5% of the sample rests with the top ten. The chain is encoded by TRBV6-1 joined to TRBJ2-3, with no confidently assigned D gene. This receptor was identified in a man aged 40-49 years. The sample comprised peripheral blood mononuclear cells (PBMCs). The nucleotide sequence reads as follows: TGTGCCAGCAGTATAGGGCCCAGCCCAGATACGCAGTATTTT. Its product reads: CASSIGPSPDTQYF.